These 2 T cell receptor beta chains originate from one sample sequenced in a study of blood T cell repertoires in COVID-19. Libraries were prepared by immunoSEQ multiplex PCR; TCRdb keeps only in-frame clonotypes and omits some of them. The repertoire holds about 300,000 clones, nearly 90% seen once, with roughly 2.8% in the top ten. Sequences were obtained from PBMCs or T cells enriched from blood (not recorded which). All receptors derive from a woman aged 45-60 years who had been exposed to COVID-19.

As DNA, the CDR3 is TGTGCCAGCAGTTCCACGGGACAGGGGGTTGGCTACACCTTC. Residues: CASSSTGQGVGYTF. The rearrangement links TRBV28 to TRBJ1-2; TRBD1 matches 11 bases. Germline V gene lookup returns CDR1 MDHEN and CDR2 SYDVKM. CDR3 size: 14 residues. Trimming took 4 bases from V and 7 from J; bases not matched to a gene: 5.

This chain joins TRBV30 and TRBJ1-6; tentative D call: TRBD1 (5 bases). Per the germline V gene, CDR1 is GTSNPN and CDR2 is SVGIG (reference sequence). This CDR3 is built from 14 residues. V lost 4 bases and J lost 9, with 16 bases in between. The CDR3 region is CAWNSAQGGSPLHF. The DNA for the CDR3 is TGTGCCTGGAATTCAGCCCAGGGAGGTTCACCCCTCCACTTT.